Included here is one T cell receptor beta chain sequence, with context. The data belong to a study of CD8 T cells in Susac syndrome. Random-hexamer reverse transcription was applied to roughly 0.5 to 1 ug RNA. Coverage of TCR beta CDR3 amplification by immunoSEQ multiplex PCR extended to 54 Vbeta and 13 Jbeta. TCRdb re-called the immunoSEQ multiplex PCR reads through MiXCR, storing one row per CDR3 protein. The data show 400,000 to 550,000 distinct CDR3 sequences, with more than 80% seen just once and about 0.12% held by the top ten. The material sequenced was CD8+ T cells from PBMCs. The receptor's source is a human donor with multiple sclerosis.

As DNA, the CDR3 is TGTGCCAGCAGTTACTCGACCCGGGATGGGGATGAGCAGTTCTTC. Amino acid sequence: CASSYSTRDGDEQFF. V usage is TRBV6-2 or TRBV6-3 and J usage is TRBJ2-1; possibly TRBD2 for D (5 bases). The V end was cut by 0 bases, the J end by 8 bases, with 14 bases between. CDR1 and CDR2 from the germline V gene are MNHEY and SVGEGT. This CDR3 is 15 amino acids long.